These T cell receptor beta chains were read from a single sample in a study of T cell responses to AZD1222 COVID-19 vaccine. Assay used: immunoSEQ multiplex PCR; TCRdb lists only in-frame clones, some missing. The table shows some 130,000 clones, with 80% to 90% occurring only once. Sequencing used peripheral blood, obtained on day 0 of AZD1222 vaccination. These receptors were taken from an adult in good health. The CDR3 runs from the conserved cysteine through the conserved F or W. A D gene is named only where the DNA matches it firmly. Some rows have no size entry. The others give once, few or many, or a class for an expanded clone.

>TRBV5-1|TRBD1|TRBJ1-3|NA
TGCGCCAGCAGCTTGGGGACAGGGGAACATTCTGGAAACACCATATATTTT
CASSLGTGEHSGNTIYF
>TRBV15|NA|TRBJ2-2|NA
TGTGCCACCAGTCTCGCAGTGAACACCGGGGAGCTGTTTTTT
CATSLAVNTGELFF
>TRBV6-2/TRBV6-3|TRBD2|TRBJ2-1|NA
TGTGCCAGCAGCGCCGGGACTAGTTTCAATGAGCAGTTCTTC
CASSAGTSFNEQFF
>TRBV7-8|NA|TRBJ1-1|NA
TGTGCCAGCAGCTTAGCGCATCAGGGTCCCACTGAAGCTTTCTTT
CASSLAHQGPTEAFF
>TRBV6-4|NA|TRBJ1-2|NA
TGTGCCAGCAGTGTTGGCCCCGGGTATGGCTACACCTTC
CASSVGPGYGYTF
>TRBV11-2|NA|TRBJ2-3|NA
TGTGCCAGCAGCTTACGGTTGGTGGGGAGCACAGATACGCAGTATTTT
CASSLRLVGSTDTQYF
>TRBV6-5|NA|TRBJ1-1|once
TGTGCCAGCAGTTGGGGCACCATGAACACTGAAGCTTTCTTT
CASSWGTMNTEAFF
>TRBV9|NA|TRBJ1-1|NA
TGTGCCAGCAGCGTAGATCTTACGACTGAAGCTTTCTTT
CASSVDLTTEAFF
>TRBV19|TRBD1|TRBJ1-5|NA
TGTGCCAGTAGGACCCCGACAGGGAAAAGCAATCAGCCCCAGCATTTT
CASRTPTGKSNQPQHF
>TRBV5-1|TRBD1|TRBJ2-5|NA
TGCGCCAGCAGCGAGGGGACAGTGACCCAAGAGACCCAGTACTTC
CASSEGTVTQETQYF
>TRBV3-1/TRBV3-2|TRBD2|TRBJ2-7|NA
TGTGCCAGCAGCCAAGGTAGCGGGGGAGCCTACGAGCAGTACTTC
CASSQGSGGAYEQYF
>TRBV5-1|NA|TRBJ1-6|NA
TGCGCCAGCAGCTTGTACGGGGGGTCTATTAGTTCACCCCTCCACTTT
CASSLYGGSISSPLHF
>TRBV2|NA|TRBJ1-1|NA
TGTGCCAGCAGTGAAGAGGTGAACACTGAAGCTTTCTTT
CASSEEVNTEAFF
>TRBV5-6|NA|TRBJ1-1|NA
TGTGCCAGCAGCATGAAGGGAGTGAACACTGAAGCTTTCTTT
CASSMKGVNTEAFF
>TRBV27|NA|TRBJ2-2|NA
TGTGCCAGCAGTATTTGGGGGGCCGGGGAGCTGTTTTTT
CASSIWGAGELFF
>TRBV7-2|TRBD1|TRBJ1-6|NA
TGTGCCAGCAGCTGGGGGACAGGCACCAATTCACCCCTCCACTTT
CASSWGTGTNSPLHF
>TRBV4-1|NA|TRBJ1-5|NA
TGCGCCAGCAGCTGGGAGGGCAATCAGCCCCAGCATTTT
CASSWEGNQPQHF
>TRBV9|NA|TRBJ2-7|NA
TGTGCCAGCAGCGTAGGCAGCAGTAACCCCTACGAGCAGTACTTC
CASSVGSSNPYEQYF
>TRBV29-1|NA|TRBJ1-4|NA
TGCAGCGTCACTGATGCAACTAATGAAAAACTGTTTTTT
CSVTDATNEKLFF
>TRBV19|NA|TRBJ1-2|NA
TGTGCCAGTAGTATAGGTCCGGCAGGTCGCTATGGCTACACCTTC
CASSIGPAGRYGYTF
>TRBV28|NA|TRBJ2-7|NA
TGTGCCAGCACAGGTGTCTCCTACGAGCAGTACTTC
CASTGVSYEQYF
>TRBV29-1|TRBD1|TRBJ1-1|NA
TGCAGCGTGGTGACAGGGGTTGAAGCTTTCTTT
CSVVTGVEAFF
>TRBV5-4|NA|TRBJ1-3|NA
TGTGCCAGCAGCTTACCGGGCACGAGCTCTGGAAACACCATATATTTT
CASSLPGTSSGNTIYF
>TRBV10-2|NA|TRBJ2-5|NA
TGCGCCAGCAGTGAGGAGAGGGAGACCCAGTACTTC
CASSEERETQYF
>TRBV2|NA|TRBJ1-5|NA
TGTGCCAGCAGGGGACGGTTGGAGAATCAGCCCCAGCATTTT
CASRGRLENQPQHF
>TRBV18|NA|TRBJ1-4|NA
TGTGCCAGCTCGATTCAGGGGATTCAGGGGGAAAAACTGTTTTTT
CASSIQGIQGEKLFF
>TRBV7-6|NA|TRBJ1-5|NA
TGTGCCAGCAGCTTAGGACAGAATAGCAATCAGCCCCAGCATTTT
CASSLGQNSNQPQHF
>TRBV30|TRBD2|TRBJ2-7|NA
TGTGCCTGGAGCCGGGGGGACCTCTACGAGCAGTACTTC
CAWSRGDLYEQYF
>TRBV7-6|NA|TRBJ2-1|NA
TGTGCCAGCAGCTTAGCGGGGCATAGTAAGAATGAGCAGTTCTTC
CASSLAGHSKNEQFF
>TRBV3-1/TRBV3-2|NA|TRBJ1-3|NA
TGTGCCAGCAGCCAGAGTAGAAACACCATATATTTT
CASSQSRNTIYF
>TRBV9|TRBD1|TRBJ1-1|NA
TGTGCCAGCAGCGCACGACAGGGGATAACTGAAGCTTTCTTT
CASSARQGITEAFF
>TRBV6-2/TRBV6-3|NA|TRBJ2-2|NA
TGTGCCAGCAGTTACTCCGGGCCCCACGTCGGGGAGCTGTTTTTT
CASSYSGPHVGELFF
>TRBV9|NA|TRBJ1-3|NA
TGTGCCAGCAGCGTATCGACAGGCCCCTCTGGAAACACCATATATTTT
CASSVSTGPSGNTIYF
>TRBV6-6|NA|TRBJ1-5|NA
TGTGCCAGCAGTTACTTTGGAGAGGGGGTTCAGCCCCAGCATTTT
CASSYFGEGVQPQHF
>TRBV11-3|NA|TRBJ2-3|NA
TGTGCCAGCAGCTTCCCCGGGGCCGATACGCAGTATTTT
CASSFPGADTQYF
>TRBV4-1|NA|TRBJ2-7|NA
TGCGCCAGCAGCCAAGAGGCGGCAGGGCTAGGCGAGCAGTACTTC
CASSQEAAGLGEQYF
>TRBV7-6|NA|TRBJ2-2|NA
TGTGCCAGCAGCCCACATACAGGGAACACCGGGGAGCTGTTTTTT
CASSPHTGNTGELFF
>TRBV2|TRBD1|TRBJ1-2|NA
TGTGCCAGCAGCACTGGAGTTCAGGGGGCGCTTGGCTACACCTTC
CASSTGVQGALGYTF
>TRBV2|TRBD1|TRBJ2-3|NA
TGTGCCTCCAGGGGGATTCGGACAGATACGCAGTATTTT
CASRGIRTDTQYF
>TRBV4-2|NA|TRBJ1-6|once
TGTGCCAGCAGTCGGGCCTCAAATTCACCCCTCCACTTT
CASSRASNSPLHF
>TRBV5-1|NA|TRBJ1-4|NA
TGCGCCAGCAGCGGCTCCGGGACGAACGAAAAACTGTTTTTT
CASSGSGTNEKLFF
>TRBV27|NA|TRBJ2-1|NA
TGTGCCAGCAGTTTCCCGGGTTGGAATGAGCAGTTCTTC
CASSFPGWNEQFF
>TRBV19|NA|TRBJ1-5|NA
TGTGCCAGTAGTATCCCCCTGGGCCCCCAGCATTTT
CASSIPLGPQHF
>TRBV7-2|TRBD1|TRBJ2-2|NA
TGTGCCAGCAGCTTTAGGGACAGGGGATCGGACACCGGGGAGCTGTTTTTT
CASSFRDRGSDTGELFF
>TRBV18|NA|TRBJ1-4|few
TGTGCCAGCTCACCCAGTGTTGATGTGACACGTGATGAAAAACTGTTTTTT
CASSPSVDVTRDEKLFF
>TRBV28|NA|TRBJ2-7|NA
TGTGCCAGCAGTTTTATGGGGGCTGGGGAGCAGTACTTC
CASSFMGAGEQYF
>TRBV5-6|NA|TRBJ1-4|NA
TGTGCCAGCAGCTTGGTGGGACGCGAGAATGAAAAACTGTTTTTT
CASSLVGRENEKLFF
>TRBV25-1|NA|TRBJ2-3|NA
TGTGCCAGCAGTGACAGCGATTTCAAGACGCAGTATTTT
CASSDSDFKTQYF
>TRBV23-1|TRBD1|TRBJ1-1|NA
TGCGCCAGCTCAACTCGGGAGACAGGGAGGTGGAACACTGAAGCTTTCTTT
CASSTRETGRWNTEAFF
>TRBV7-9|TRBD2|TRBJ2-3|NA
TGTGCCAGCAGCTTAGTAGGGCTAGCGGGGGGGCCCGCAGATACGCAGTATTTT
CASSLVGLAGGPADTQYF
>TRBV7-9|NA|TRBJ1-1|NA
TGTGCCAGCAGCTTTTCTCAGACGAACACTGAAGCTTTCTTT
CASSFSQTNTEAFF
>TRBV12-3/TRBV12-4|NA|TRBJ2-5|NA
TGTGCCAGCAGTTTAATTCTGGGAACCCAGTACTTC
CASSLILGTQYF
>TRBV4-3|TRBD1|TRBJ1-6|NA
TGCGCCAGCAGCCAAGATGGGACAGGTTATTCACCCCTCCACTTT
CASSQDGTGYSPLHF
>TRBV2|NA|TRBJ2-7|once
TGTGCCAGCAGCACCGGGGGACGCTTTTCCTACGAGCAGTACTTC
CASSTGGRFSYEQYF
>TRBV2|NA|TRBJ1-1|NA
TGTGCCAGCAGGGTAACAGCCTCGGCGGCGACTGAAGCTTTCTTT
CASRVTASAATEAFF
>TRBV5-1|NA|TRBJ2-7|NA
TGCGCCAGCAGCGGTTCCGGGACCCACTCCTACGAGCAGTACTTC
CASSGSGTHSYEQYF
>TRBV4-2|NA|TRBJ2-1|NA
TGTGCCAGCAGCCGGGGGGGCCAGCCGGGTGAGCAGTTCTTC
CASSRGGQPGEQFF
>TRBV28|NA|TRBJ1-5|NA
TGTGCCAGCAGTCCTCGGGGGGGGACATATCAGCCCCAGCATTTT
CASSPRGGTYQPQHF
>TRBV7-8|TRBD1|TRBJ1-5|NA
TGTGCCAGCAGCCGAGTGACAGGGGGCGGGCGCGGCAATCAGCCCCAGCATTTT
CASSRVTGGGRGNQPQHF
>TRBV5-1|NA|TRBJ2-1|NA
TGCGCCAGCAGCTTGGTGCCTGATTACAATGAGCAGTTCTTC
CASSLVPDYNEQFF